This passage covers 12 T cell receptor beta chains from one sample sequenced in a study of OX40 agonist ivuxolimab in advanced cancers. Method: immunoSEQ multiplex PCR; TCRdb's copy keeps in-frame clones and lacks some. The sample contains tens of thousands of clones, roughly 87% of which appear only once. This sample comprised CD4+ or CD8+ T cells sorted from blood, obtained in a trial of the OX40 agonist ivuxolimab. The source is an adult with an advanced solid tumor such as melanoma, head and neck, liver or kidney cancer.

The CDR3 here is CASSLFGGALDNEQFF. The CDR3 region has the DNA TGTGCCAGCAGTTTATTCGGCGGCGCCCTAGACAATGAGCAGTTCTTC. The chain employs TRBV28 and TRBJ2-1; no firm D call. This CDR3 is 16 amino acids long. V was trimmed by 1 base and J by 5 bases, leaving 15 bases between them. The V gene's germline CDR1 is MDHEN and CDR2 SYDVKM.

The table lists this clone with a count of one. The chain links TRBV6-5 to TRBJ2-5, with TRBD1 identical over 12 bases. CDR1 MNHEY and CDR2 SVGAGI come from the germline V gene. The CDR3 has 16 residues. The ends lost 0 bases at V and 4 bases at J; junction bases unmatched: 3. The CDR3 loop reads CASSYSGQGARETQYF. Here the CDR3 DNA reads TGTGCCAGCAGTTACTCGGGACAGGGGGCGAGAGAGACCCAGTACTTC.

The V gene is TRBV28, the J gene TRBJ2-3; D is undetermined. Germline V gene lookup returns CDR1 MDHEN and CDR2 SYDVKM. Trimming took off 2 bases at V and 2 bases at J, with 29 bases between the two ends. The CDR3 totals 21 residues. The CDR3 protein is CASSLAVDLQFPSYLTDTQYF. Here the CDR3 DNA reads TGTGCCAGCAGTTTAGCGGTAGACTTACAATTCCCCAGCTACCTCACAGATACGCAGTATTTT.

The rearrangement uses TRBV5-1 and TRBJ1-4; the D is unclear. Germline CDR1 and CDR2: SGHRS and YFSETQ. CDR3 length: 13 residues. Trimming took off 0 bases at V and 6 bases at J, with 6 bases between the two ends. The CDR3: CASSLDLDEKLFF. The CDR3 DNA reads as TGCGCCAGCAGCTTGGATTTGGATGAAAAACTGTTTTTT. Full variable domain (outside the CDR3, taken from reference TRBV5-1 and TRBJ1-4): KAGVTQTPRYLIKTRGQQVTLSCSPISGHRSVSWYQQTPGQGLQFLFEYFSETQRNKGNFPGRFSGRQFSNSRSEMNVSTLELGDSALYLCASSLDLDEKLFFGSGTQLSVL.

The chain combines TRBV9 with TRBJ2-5; the D is unclear. Trimming removed 3 bases at V and 2 bases at J, with 11 bases between. The CDR3 has 14 amino acids. CDR1 and CDR2 from the germline V gene are SGDLS and YYNGEE. CDR3 sequence (DNA): TGTGCCAGCAGCGGGTTCGAGGATCAAGAGACCCAGTACTTC. Translation gives CASSGFEDQETQYF.

In DNA, the CDR3 is TGTGCCAGTAGTATGGCGGGCTCCTATAATTCACCCCTCCACTTT. Protein: CASSMAGSYNSPLHF. This sequence joins TRBV19 and TRBJ1-6; no definite D call. Germline V lookup: CDR1 LNHDA, CDR2 SQIVND (reference sequence). This CDR3 spans 15 amino acids. Trimming removed 3 bases from V and 0 bases from J, with 6 bases in between.

V is TRBV29-1 and J is TRBJ2-7; perhaps TRBD1 as D (5 bases). Germline lookup yields CDR1 SQVTM and CDR2 ANQGSEA. The CDR3 spans 13 residues. With 3 bases removed from V and 3 bases from J, the gap between germline ends came to 12 bases. CDR3 nucleotides: TGCAGCGTTGAGACGGACACCCACTACGAGCAGTACTTC. Amino acids: CSVETDTHYEQYF.

The chain couples TRBV27 to TRBJ2-7; 7 positions agree with TRBD1. V was pared by 5 bases and J by 2 bases, with 6 bases of the junction left unmatched. This CDR3 spans 14 amino acids. The germline V gene has CDR1 MNHEY and CDR2 SMNVEV (reference sequence). The CDR3 sequence is CASSTHRGAYEQYF. The CDR3 region has the DNA TGTGCCAGCAGTACCCACAGGGGAGCCTACGAGCAGTACTTC.

V is TRBV9 and J is TRBJ1-2; 7 nucleotides match TRBD1. CDR3 length: 14 residues. Unmatched junction bases numbered 13, after V lost 6 bases and J lost 8 bases. Germline V lookup: CDR1 SGDLS, CDR2 YYNGEE. CDR3 DNA sequence: TGTGCCAGCACCCTCGGGGGAGGGGGCGAGGGCTACACCTTC. This encodes CASTLGGGGEGYTF.

As to this clone: The junction departs from germline at one end; a sequencing error may be responsible. V usage is TRBV28 and J usage is TRBJ2-2, with D tentatively TRBD2 (6 bases). There are 12 residues in the CDR3. Germline CDR1 MDHEN, CDR2 SYDVKM. CDR3 protein: CTTGENTGELFF. Here the CDR3 DNA reads TGCACGACGGGGGAGAACACCGGGGAGCTGTTTTTT.

The rearrangement joins TRBV4-3 to TRBJ1-2, with 7 bases identical to TRBD1. This CDR3 has 16 residues. In germline, CDR1 is LGHNA, CDR2 YSLEER. The V and J ends lost 0 bases and 8 bases, in that order; junction bases with no gene match: 12. CDR3 DNA: TGCGCCAGCAGCCAAGATAATCTCGGGACAGCAGACGGCTACACCTTC. Its protein product is CASSQDNLGTADGYTF.

V usage is TRBV27 and J usage is TRBJ1-1; D perhaps matches TRBD1 (6 bases). V was trimmed by 3 bases and J by 3 bases, leaving 11 bases between them. The germline V gene encodes CDR1 MNHEY and CDR2 SMNVEV (reference sequence). This CDR3 comprises 14 residues. The CDR3 protein is CASSLQGRDTEAFF. The CDR3 nucleotides read TGTGCCAGCAGTTTGCAGGGGCGGGACACTGAAGCTTTCTTT.